The 21 T cell receptor beta chains below all came from one sample that was sequenced in a study of blood T cell repertoires in COVID-19. The method was immunoSEQ multiplex PCR; TCRdb's version includes in-frame clones alone and lacks a portion of them. Of 200,000 to 300,000 clones in the sample, roughly 90% were seen once. The sample comprised peripheral blood. These receptors were taken from a man aged 55-75 years who had recovered from COVID-19.

V and J are TRBV4-2 and TRBJ2-1; TRBD1 matches 9 bases. The CDR3 spans 16 residues. Unmatched junction bases numbered 9, after V lost 2 bases and J lost 7 bases. Germline assignment: CDR1 LGHNA and CDR2 YNFKEQ. CDR3 region: CASSQLRDRGINEQFF. The CDR3 DNA is TGTGCCAGCAGCCAACTCCGAGACAGGGGGATAAATGAGCAGTTCTTC.

This rearrangement joins TRBV5-1 to TRBJ2-3, with 8 bases aligning to TRBD1. Germline-derived CDR1 and CDR2 are SGHRS and YFSETQ. Losses at the gene ends were 9 bases for V and 1 base for J; bases not matched to a gene: 4. The CDR3 spans 13 residues. The CDR3 region is CATKTGGTDTQYF. In nucleotides, the CDR3 is TGCGCCACCAAGACAGGGGGCACAGATACGCAGTATTTT.

V usage is TRBV6-1 and J usage is TRBJ1-5; 7 bases fit TRBD1. The V segment lost 4 bases and the J segment 5 bases; nucleotides outside the gene matches: 14. CDR1 is MNHNS and CDR2 is SASEGT in the germline V gene. The CDR3 contains 17 residues. The CDR3 DNA reads as TGTGCCAGCAGTGCGTGGGCCTGGACAGGAAGGGATCAGCCCCAGCATTTT. The encoded protein is CASSAWAWTGRDQPQHF.

The genes are TRBV14 and TRBJ1-4; possible D gene TRBD1, 5 bases. Trimming shortened V by 5 bases and J by 7 bases, and 14 bases separated the two germline ends. The length of the CDR3 is 14 residues. CDR1 is SGHDN and CDR2 is FVKESK in the germline V gene. The CDR3 nucleotides are TGTGCCAGCAGCGGGGGGGGTCGCGGTGAAAAACTGTTTTTT. Protein product: CASSGGGRGEKLFF.

J is TRBJ2-1 and V is TRBV4-1; 8 bases map to TRBD1. From germline, CDR1 is MGHRA and CDR2 YSYEKL. The CDR3 is 17 residues long. V dropped 3 bases and J dropped 0; count of bases not matched to a gene: 7. The CDR3, as DNA: TGCGCCAGCAGCCACATAGGACAGGGAAGCTCCTACAATGAGCAGTTCTTC. Protein sequence: CASSHIGQGSSYNEQFF.

The chain joins TRBV10-2 to TRBJ1-6; D might be TRBD1 (5 bases). V gave up 3 bases and J gave up 14 bases, with 17 bases separating them. Looked up from germline, CDR1 is WSHSY and CDR2 is SAAADI. The CDR3 has 14 amino acids. CDR3 bases: TGCGCCAGCAGTGACCTAACCCAGGGTGGGGCCCTCCACTTT. The encoded protein is CASSDLTQGGALHF.

The gene calls are TRBV7-9 and TRBJ2-5, with 11 bases lining up with TRBD2. Germline CDR1 and CDR2: SEHNR and FQNEAQ (reference sequence). The trim removed 5 bases at V and 0 bases at J, leaving 2 bases unmatched. The CDR3 totals 15 residues. The DNA for the CDR3 is TGTGCCAGCAGCCTACTAGCGGGGGACCAAGAGACCCAGTACTTC. As protein: CASSLLAGDQETQYF.

The V gene is TRBV19, the J gene TRBJ1-2, with TRBD1 matching over 9 bases. The V gene's germline CDR1 is LNHDA and CDR2 SQIVND (reference sequence). J lost 3 bases, V lost 5 bases, and 7 bases had no gene match. The CDR3 contains 15 residues. The CDR3 sequence: CASSDLGQGHYGYTF. The CDR3 bases are TGTGCCAGTAGTGATCTGGGACAGGGTCACTATGGCTACACCTTC.

Notes on this clone: Other DNA variants within this sample encode the same CDR3. The rearrangement uses TRBV9 and TRBJ2-2; no clear D. Trimming removed 2 bases from V and 0 bases from J, with 8 bases in between. The CDR3 is 15 residues long. From germline, CDR1 is SGDLS and CDR2 YYNGEE. In DNA, the CDR3 is TGTGCCAGCAGCGTCCTGGCAGCGAACACCGGGGAGCTGTTTTTT. Translating gives CASSVLAANTGELFF.

The V call is TRBV7-8, the J call TRBJ2-5, with D possibly matching TRBD2 (5 bases). The CDR3 is 14 amino acids. Between the trimmed V and J ends, which lost 1 base and 3 bases, there was a span of 9 bases. In germline, CDR1 is SGHVS, CDR2 FQNEAQ. The CDR3 coding sequence is TGTGCCAGCAGCTTAGGGAGGCTTAAAGAGACCCAGTACTTC. Translating gives CASSLGRLKETQYF.

This chain links TRBV7-9 with TRBJ1-1; 9 positions agree with TRBD1. Trimming took 3 bases from V and 2 from J; bases not matched to a gene: 4. CDR3 length: 15 amino acids. The germline V gene has CDR1 SEHNR and CDR2 FQNEAQ (reference sequence). This CDR3 is CASSFGTGGNTEAFF. CDR3 DNA: TGTGCCAGCAGCTTCGGCACAGGGGGCAACACTGAAGCTTTCTTT.

The rearrangement links TRBV18 to TRBJ1-2; TRBD1 aligns across 8 bases. Germline CDR1 is KGHSH and CDR2 is LQKENI. V lost 4 bases, J lost 7 bases, and 8 bases stayed unmatched. The length of the CDR3 is 14 residues. CDR3 sequence reads: CASSRTGLRSGYTF. CDR3 coding DNA: TGTGCCAGCTCACGGACAGGGTTAAGGAGTGGCTACACCTTC.

The CDR3 DNA is TGTGCCAGCAGAGAGAACAGGGGCCACGCAAAACTGTTTTTT. Amino acids: CASRENRGHAKLFF. This chain uses TRBV7-2 with TRBJ1-4; TRBD1 matches 7 bases. V lost 6 bases, J lost 10 bases, and 11 bases stayed unmatched. Germline CDR1 is SGHTA and CDR2 is FQGNSA. This CDR3 is 14 amino acids long. Variable domain in full (rest from reference TRBV7-2 and TRBJ1-4): GAGVSQSPSNKVTEKGKDVELRCDPISGHTALYWYRQSLGQGLEFLIYFQGNSAPDKSGLPSDRFSAERTGGSVSTLTIQRTQQEDSAVYLCASRENRGHAKLFFGSGTQLSVL.

The chain carries TRBV5-1 and TRBJ2-7; 12 nucleotides line up with TRBD1. The CDR3 is 16 amino acids. V dropped 0 bases and J dropped 6; count of bases not matched to a gene: 7. Germline CDR1 and CDR2: SGHRS and YFSETQ. The CDR3, as DNA: TGCGCCAGCAGCTTGGGGGCCGCGGGACAGGGGGCCGAGCAGTACTTC. Its protein product is CASSLGAAGQGAEQYF.

This rearrangement joins TRBV7-8 to TRBJ2-7, with D possibly TRBD1 on 5 matching bases. Germline CDR1 SGHVS, CDR2 FQNEAQ. The length of the CDR3 is 12 residues. V was cut by 5 bases and J by 5 bases, with 10 bases left in between. CDR3: CASSRTSHEQYF. CDR3 in DNA: TGTGCCAGCAGCCGGACATCCCACGAGCAGTACTTC.

The chain is built from TRBV6-4 and TRBJ2-7, with 12 bases fitting TRBD1. With V trimmed by 8 bases and J by 10 bases, 24 bases remained unmatched. The CDR3 has 18 residues. CDR1 is MRHNA and CDR2 is SNTAGT in the germline V gene. The DNA for the CDR3 is TGTGCCAGCCCCCCGCCGGGACAGGGGGCTTCCGTCTTGTATAGTCAGTACGTC. It codes for CASPPPGQGASVLYSQYV.

V gene TRBV5-4 combines with J gene TRBJ1-6; D may be TRBD1 (5 bases). The CDR3 extends over 12 amino acids. Germline values: CDR1 SGHNT, CDR2 YYREEE (reference sequence). V was cut by 3 bases and J by 11 bases, with 9 bases left in between. CDR3 sequence reads: CASSSLGAPLHF. The CDR3 nucleotides are TGTGCCAGCAGCTCGCTAGGGGCACCCCTCCACTTT.

The chain recombines TRBV6-5 with TRBJ1-2, with 8 positions matching TRBD1. CDR1 is MNHEY, CDR2 SVGAGI, per germline. V lost 7 bases, J lost 4 bases, and 8 bases stayed unmatched. The length of the CDR3 is 14 residues. The CDR3 nucleotides read TGTGCCAGCACGGACAGGGAAAGAGGCTATGGCTACACCTTC. Translated: CASTDRERGYGYTF.

This chain links TRBV19 with TRBJ2-2; TRBD2 agrees at 11 bases. The CDR3 loop spans 19 amino acids. Germline V CDR1 and CDR2: LNHDA, SQIVND (reference sequence). The junction had 10 bases not matched to a gene; V was cut back by 4 bases and J by 0 bases. The CDR3 sequence: CASSTMMTSGAANTGELFF. The CDR3 nucleotides read TGTGCCAGTAGTACCATGATGACTAGCGGGGCCGCGAACACCGGGGAGCTGTTTTTT.

The chain recombines TRBV10-3 with TRBJ1-6, with D perhaps TRBD1 (6 bases). CDR1 is ENHRY and CDR2 is SYGVKD in the germline V gene. V shed 3 bases and J shed 7 bases, with 16 bases lying between them. This CDR3 spans 16 amino acids. The CDR3 DNA sequence: TGTGCCATCAGTGATCAGGGGACCAGAGTCAATTCACCCCTCCACTTT. It translates to CAISDQGTRVNSPLHF.

This chain connects TRBV19 to TRBJ1-1; the match to TRBD1 covers 9 bases. Germline CDR1 LNHDA, CDR2 SQIVND (reference sequence). CDR3 length: 15 amino acids. Trimming at V came to 4 bases and at J to 5 bases, leaving 8 bases not matched to a gene. CDR3 coding DNA: TGTGCCAGTAGTAGAGCCCCGACAGGGGGGACTGAAGCTTTCTTT. Protein: CASSRAPTGGTEAFF. Full variable domain (remainder filled in from reference TRBV19 and TRBJ1-1): DGGITQSPKYLFRKEGQNVTLSCEQNLNHDAMYWYRQDPGQGLRLIYYSQIVNDFQKGDIAEGYSVSREKKESFPLTVTSAQKNPTAFYLCASSRAPTGGTEAFFGQGTRLTVV.